This T cell receptor (beta chain) was recovered during a study of cytomegalovirus exposure and HLA in healthy donors. The PCR used 60 Vbeta and 13 Jbeta primers. Per the original data handling: Among the unique TCR beta chains that a later analysis counted, about 81 million in all, about 11 million were shared. Clones were read by immunoSEQ multiplex PCR, and TCRdb kept only the in-frame ones, dropping some. The DNA gave D and trimming, while V, J and clone size come from that table. The sample holds 100,000 to 150,000 clones; 70% to 85% are singletons and the top ten take 2.5% to 3.5%. Findings of the study overall: In a later analysis, parvovirus B19, influenza, CMV and Epstein-Barr virus appeared linked to several top co-occurrence clusters.

Comments on this clone: What it binds is unknown.

The CDR3 is 15 residues long. The germline V gene has CDR1 SGDLS and CDR2 YYNGEE. V was clipped by 0 bases and J by 5 bases; unmatched bases: 2. Sequencing was done on a sample of PBMCs. The TCR was taken from a woman aged 50 to 60 in good health and CMV-seronegative. V is TRBV9 and J is TRBJ2-3, with 11 nucleotides matching TRBD2. The chain's CDR3 is CASSVGLAGRDTQYF. The CDR3 DNA reads TGTGCCAGCAGCGTAGGACTAGCGGGGCGAGATACGCAGTATTTT.